This TCR beta chain stems from a study of cytomegalovirus exposure and HLA in healthy donors. This clone was seen just once. V dropped 4 bases and J dropped 8 bases, with 19 bases sitting between them. The CDR3 contains 15 residues. The germline CDR1 and CDR2 sequences are SGHNT and YYREEE (reference sequence). Primers: 60 Vbeta forward and 13 Jbeta reverse. The assay was immunoSEQ multiplex PCR, and TCRdb's table has in-frame clones only and misses some. The sample yields about 240,000 clones, approximately 80% seen once. The sequence derives from a woman aged 55-69 years in good health and CMV-seropositive. Sequenced input: PBMCs. The genes are TRBV5-4 and TRBJ2-1; TRBD2 might be the D (6 bases). CDR3 DNA: TGTGCCAGCAGCGCGGGACTCGCAGGAGGGGATGAGCAGTTCTTC. Amino acids: CASSAGLAGGDEQFF.